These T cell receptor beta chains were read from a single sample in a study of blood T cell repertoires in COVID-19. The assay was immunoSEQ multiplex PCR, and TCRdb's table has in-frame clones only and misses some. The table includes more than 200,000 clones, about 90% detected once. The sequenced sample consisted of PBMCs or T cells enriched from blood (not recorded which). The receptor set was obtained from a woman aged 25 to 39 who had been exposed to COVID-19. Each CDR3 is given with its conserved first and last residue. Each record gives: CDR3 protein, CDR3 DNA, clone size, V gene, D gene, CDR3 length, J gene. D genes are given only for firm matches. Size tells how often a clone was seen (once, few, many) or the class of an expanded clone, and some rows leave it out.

CDR3aa: CASIHGGEGVETQYF
CDR3nt: TGTGCCAGCATCCACGGGGGAGAAGGAGTAGAGACCCAGTACTTC
abundance: .
v_gene: TRBV3-1/TRBV3-2
d_gene: .
len: 15
j_gene: TRBJ2-5

CDR3aa: CASRSRGGYGYTF
CDR3nt: TGTGCCAGCAGATCAAGGGGGGGGTATGGCTACACCTTC
abundance: once
v_gene: TRBV6-5
d_gene: .
len: 13
j_gene: TRBJ1-2

CDR3aa: CASSRNRAGYTF
CDR3nt: TGTGCCAGCAGTCGCAACAGGGCTGGCTACACCTTC
abundance: .
v_gene: TRBV14
d_gene: .
len: 12
j_gene: TRBJ1-2

CDR3aa: CSATAGYEQFF
CDR3nt: TGCAGTGCCACCGCGGGATATGAGCAGTTCTTC
abundance: few
v_gene: TRBV20-1
d_gene: .
len: 11
j_gene: TRBJ2-1

CDR3aa: CASSSGLAGGKEQYF
CDR3nt: TGTGCCAGCAGTTCTGGACTAGCGGGAGGAAAAGAGCAGTACTTC
abundance: .
v_gene: TRBV6-5
d_gene: TRBD2
len: 15
j_gene: TRBJ2-7

CDR3aa: CASSEGQYNEQFF
CDR3nt: TGTGCCAGCAGTGAAGGACAGTACAATGAGCAGTTCTTC
abundance: .
v_gene: TRBV2
d_gene: .
len: 13
j_gene: TRBJ2-1

CDR3aa: CASSYNREGYTF
CDR3nt: TGTGCCAGCAGTTACAACAGGGAGGGCTACACCTTC
abundance: .
v_gene: TRBV6-5
d_gene: .
len: 12
j_gene: TRBJ1-2

CDR3aa: CASSLGMGGYGYTF
CDR3nt: TGTGCCAGCAGCTTAGGAATGGGGGGTTATGGCTACACCTTC
abundance: .
v_gene: TRBV11-2
d_gene: .
len: 14
j_gene: TRBJ1-2

CDR3aa: CASSSHGTGNTGELFF
CDR3nt: TGTGCCAGCAGCTCTCACGGGACAGGGAACACCGGGGAGCTGTTTTTT
abundance: .
v_gene: TRBV7-3
d_gene: TRBD1
len: 16
j_gene: TRBJ2-2

CDR3aa: CASSQDQSGRLAEGYEQYF
CDR3nt: TGTGCCAGCAGCCAAGATCAGTCAGGTCGGCTAGCGGAAGGCTACGAGCAGTACTTC
abundance: .
v_gene: TRBV3-1/TRBV3-2
d_gene: TRBD2
len: 19
j_gene: TRBJ2-7

CDR3aa: CASSVSPGPQPQHF
CDR3nt: TGTGCCAGCAGCGTATCCCCAGGCCCTCAGCCCCAGCATTTT
abundance: .
v_gene: TRBV9
d_gene: .
len: 14
j_gene: TRBJ1-5

CDR3aa: CAWSVGGRSRETQYF
CDR3nt: TGTGCCTGGAGTGTAGGTGGGAGGAGTAGGGAGACCCAGTACTTC
abundance: once
v_gene: TRBV30
d_gene: .
len: 15
j_gene: TRBJ2-5

CDR3aa: CASSENRDNSPLHF
CDR3nt: TGTGCCAGCAGCGAGAACAGGGATAATTCACCCCTCCACTTT
abundance: .
v_gene: TRBV25-1
d_gene: .
len: 14
j_gene: TRBJ1-6

CDR3aa: CASTSDRNYGYTF
CDR3nt: TGTGCCAGTACCTCTGACAGAAACTATGGCTACACCTTC
abundance: .
v_gene: TRBV19
d_gene: .
len: 13
j_gene: TRBJ1-2

CDR3aa: CSVGGLSNEKLFF
CDR3nt: TGCAGCGTTGGAGGTTTAAGTAATGAAAAACTGTTTTTT
abundance: .
v_gene: TRBV29-1
d_gene: .
len: 13
j_gene: TRBJ1-4

CDR3aa: CASSQVPGLDAKQYF
CDR3nt: TGTGCCAGCAGCCAAGTCCCCGGACTAGACGCGAAGCAGTACTTC
abundance: .
v_gene: TRBV4-2
d_gene: TRBD2
len: 15
j_gene: TRBJ2-7

CDR3aa: CASSLGQMNTEAFF
CDR3nt: TGTGCCAGCAGCCTTGGACAGATGAACACTGAAGCTTTCTTT
abundance: once
v_gene: TRBV6-5
d_gene: .
len: 14
j_gene: TRBJ1-1

CDR3aa: CASTGAYEQYF
CDR3nt: TGTGCCAGCACAGGGGCCTACGAGCAGTACTTC
abundance: .
v_gene: TRBV7-9
d_gene: .
len: 11
j_gene: TRBJ2-7

CDR3aa: CASSLGAGNTEAFF
CDR3nt: TGTGCCAGCAGCTTAGGCGCAGGGAACACTGAAGCTTTCTTT
abundance: .
v_gene: TRBV7-9
d_gene: .
len: 14
j_gene: TRBJ1-1

CDR3aa: CAWGPSVNEQFF
CDR3nt: TGTGCCTGGGGCCCTAGCGTCAATGAGCAGTTCTTC
abundance: .
v_gene: TRBV30
d_gene: .
len: 12
j_gene: TRBJ2-1

CDR3aa: CASSLGTNSYNEQFF
CDR3nt: TGTGCCAGCAGCCTAGGGACAAACTCCTACAATGAGCAGTTCTTC
abundance: .
v_gene: TRBV7-9
d_gene: .
len: 15
j_gene: TRBJ2-1

CDR3aa: CATSRERTPGQGLLGETQYF
CDR3nt: TGTGCCACCAGCAGAGAGAGAACTCCGGGACAGGGGCTGTTAGGGGAGACCCAGTACTTC
abundance: .
v_gene: TRBV15
d_gene: TRBD1
len: 20
j_gene: TRBJ2-5